The 18 T cell receptor beta chains below all came from one sample that was sequenced in a study of cytomegalovirus exposure and HLA in healthy donors. Profiled with immunoSEQ multiplex PCR; TCRdb holds only in-frame clones, not every one. The sample yields some 110,000 clones, around 94% seen once. Source material: PBMCs. The source of these receptors is a woman under 30 in good health and CMV-seronegative.

In the case of this clone: Additional DNA sequences in this sample encode the identical CDR3. This sequence joins TRBV6-4 and TRBJ2-3, with 8 positions matching TRBD2. V trimming: 6 bases; J trimming: 2 bases; junction bases outside the gene matches: 1. The CDR3 has 13 residues. CDR1 and CDR2 (germline): MRHNA, SNTAGT. The CDR3 sequence: CASSGRATDTQYF. CDR3 sequence (DNA): TGTGCCAGCAGCGGGAGGGCCACAGATACGCAGTATTTT.

V is TRBV19 and J is TRBJ1-1; D remains unclear. Trimming removed 3 bases at V and 0 bases at J, with 14 bases between. This CDR3 comprises 16 residues. The germline V gene has CDR1 LNHDA and CDR2 SQIVND (reference sequence). The CDR3 DNA reads as TGTGCCAGTAGTATTGGTCTAGTGACTATGAACACTGAAGCTTTCTTT. This sequence encodes CASSIGLVTMNTEAFF. Full variable domain (remainder filled in from reference TRBV19 and TRBJ1-1): DGGITQSPKYLFRKEGQNVTLSCEQNLNHDAMYWYRQDPGQGLRLIYYSQIVNDFQKGDIAEGYSVSREKKESFPLTVTSAQKNPTAFYLCASSIGLVTMNTEAFFGQGTRLTVV.

This chain links TRBV7-2 with TRBJ1-3; D might be TRBD1 (6 bases). The CDR3 contains 16 residues. CDR1 SGHTA and CDR2 FQGNSA come from the germline V gene. Trimming stripped 3 bases from V and 0 bases from J, with 12 bases between. CDR3 loop: CASSFNRVGSGNTIYF. The CDR3 DNA reads TGTGCCAGCAGCTTCAACAGGGTGGGCTCTGGAAACACCATATATTTT.

This clone has only a few counts. The V call is TRBV28, the J call TRBJ1-5; D ambiguous. Trimming took 2 bases from V and 7 from J, leaving 15 bases between them. CDR1 and CDR2 (germline): MDHEN, SYDVKM. CDR3 size: 15 residues. DNA of the CDR3: TGTGCCAGCAGTTTAGTATTCCCCGAGAACCAGCCCCAGCATTTT. Protein product: CASSLVFPENQPQHF.

V gene TRBV15 combines with J gene TRBJ1-2; 11 nucleotides line up with TRBD1. Germline CDR1 LNHNV, CDR2 YYDKDF (reference sequence). CDR3 length: 15 amino acids. The ends lost 0 bases at V and 7 bases at J; junction bases unmatched: 4. This CDR3 is CATSREDRGRGGYTF. The CDR3 nucleotides are TGTGCCACCAGCAGAGAGGACAGGGGGCGAGGTGGCTACACCTTC.

The rearrangement joins TRBV6-6 to TRBJ1-2; 9 positions agree with TRBD1. Germline V gene lookup returns CDR1 MNHNY and CDR2 SVGAGI (reference sequence). The V segment lost 6 bases and the J segment 7 bases; nucleotides outside the gene matches: 9. CDR3 length: 14 amino acids. Here the CDR3 DNA reads TGTGCCAGCAGGGCTACAGGGGGCGAGAGTGGCTACACCTTC. Protein: CASRATGGESGYTF.

This chain links TRBV5-4 with TRBJ2-3; possibly TRBD2 for D (6 bases). The CDR3 is made up of 17 amino acids. Looked up from germline, CDR1 is SGHNT and CDR2 is YYREEE (reference sequence). The germline V and J ends were trimmed by 4 bases and 5 bases, with 23 bases remaining between them. The CDR3 DNA reads TGTGCCAGCAGCACACCCGTAGGTGCTGGGGGAGGAGATACGCAGTATTTT. Translation gives CASSTPVGAGGGDTQYF.

As to this clone: The junction does not match germline at one end; this may be a read error. V and J are TRBV5-1 and TRBJ2-7; the match to TRBD2 covers 9 bases. Germline V CDR1 and CDR2: SGHRS, YFSETQ. This CDR3 contains 15 residues. The CDR3 protein is CASSLVRLAGPTTRF. The CDR3 bases are TGCGCCAGCAGCTTGGTACGGCTAGCGGGACCCACCACCCGCTTC.

This rearrangement joins TRBV2 to TRBJ1-1; TRBD1 might be the D (5 bases). This CDR3 spans 13 amino acids. CDR1 is SNHLY and CDR2 is FYNNEI in the germline V gene. V shed 7 bases and J shed 6 bases, with 15 bases lying between them. The CDR3 is CASIGQPGAEAFF. CDR3 nucleotide sequence: TGTGCCAGCATCGGACAACCGGGCGCTGAAGCTTTCTTT. Drawing the rest from reference TRBV2 and TRBJ1-1, the complete variable domain is EPEVTQTPSHQVTQMGQEVILRCVPISNHLYFYWYRQILGQKVEFLVSFYNNEISEKSEIFDDQFSVERPDGSNFTLKIRSTKLEDSAMYFCASIGQPGAEAFFGQGTRLTVV.

The chain uses TRBV11-3 and TRBJ2-7, with 10 nucleotides matching TRBD1. This CDR3 has 18 residues. The V segment lost 5 bases and the J segment 2 bases; nucleotides outside the gene matches: 15. The germline V gene encodes CDR1 SGHNT and CDR2 YENEEA. The CDR3 coding sequence is TGTGCCAGCAGCCATTGGGGACAGGGGTTTGATAGGGCCTACGAGCAGTACTTC. Protein sequence: CASSHWGQGFDRAYEQYF.

The chain links TRBV18 to TRBJ2-7, with a possible D match to TRBD2 (7 bases). Trimming shortened V by 8 bases and J by 4 bases, and 15 bases separated the two germline ends. This CDR3 spans 13 amino acids. CDR1 and CDR2 from the germline V gene are KGHSH and LQKENI. CDR3 region: CASRGGGAYEQYF. The DNA for the CDR3 is TGTGCCAGCCGAGGGGGAGGGGCTTACGAGCAGTACTTC. Supplemented by reference TRBV18 and TRBJ2-7, the full variable domain reads NAGVMQNPRHLVRRRGQEARLRCSPMKGHSHVYWYRQLPEEGLKFMVYLQKENIIDESGMPKERFSAEFPKEGPSILRIQQVVRGDSAAYFCASRGGGAYEQYFGPGTRLTVT.

This clone was seen only a few times. V and J are TRBV6-5 and TRBJ2-1; 8 bases map to TRBD2. The CDR3 is 16 residues long. In germline, CDR1 is MNHEY, CDR2 SVGAGI. V lost 2 bases, J lost 3 bases, and 6 bases stayed unmatched. The CDR3 loop is CASSYLRGGNYNEQFF. As DNA, the CDR3 is TGTGCCAGCAGTTACCTTCGGGGGGGGAACTACAATGAGCAGTTCTTC.

The count of this clone is one. The chain combines TRBV7-9 with TRBJ2-5; tentative D call: TRBD2 (6 bases). Germline V lookup: CDR1 SEHNR, CDR2 FQNEAQ (reference sequence). Trimming cost V 5 bases and J 1 base, with 11 bases left between them. The length of the CDR3 is 14 residues. CDR3 DNA: TGTGCCAGCAGCCGCCCGGAGGGCCAAGAGACCCAGTACTTC. Protein: CASSRPEGQETQYF.

This chain links TRBV19 with TRBJ2-7; a possible D gene is TRBD1 (6 bases). There are 15 residues in the CDR3. Trimming took off 4 bases at V and 3 bases at J, with 16 bases between the two ends. Germline V CDR1 and CDR2: LNHDA, SQIVND (reference sequence). This chain's CDR3 is CASSTFSDSYYEQYF. The CDR3 coding sequence is TGTGCCAGTAGTACCTTTTCGGACAGTTACTACGAGCAGTACTTC.

The rearrangement uses TRBV5-4 and TRBJ1-2, with a possible D match to TRBD1 (5 bases). Trimming removed 7 bases from V and 4 bases from J, with 20 bases in between. This CDR3 contains 15 residues. CDR1 is SGHNT and CDR2 is YYREEE in the germline V gene (reference sequence). The CDR3 DNA reads as TGTGCCAGCCTACACGGGGAGGAGGGGTCCTATGGCTACACCTTC. This sequence encodes CASLHGEEGSYGYTF.

This chain links TRBV6-5 with TRBJ2-7, with 8 bases that match TRBD2. The ends lost 6 bases at V and 1 base at J; junction bases unmatched: 8. CDR1 is MNHEY and CDR2 is SVGAGI in the germline V gene. CDR3 length: 15 amino acids. Here the CDR3 reads CASRYSSGESYEQYF. The CDR3, as DNA: TGTGCCAGCAGGTATAGTAGCGGGGAGTCCTACGAGCAGTACTTC.

The CDR3 sequence is CASRLTGGETQYF. For the CDR3, the DNA is TGTGCCAGCAGACTAACAGGGGGAGAGACCCAGTACTTC. The rearrangement uses TRBV6-5 and TRBJ2-5; 8 nucleotides agree with TRBD1. The junction had 4 bases not matched to a gene; V was cut back by 6 bases and J by 4 bases. The V gene's germline CDR1 is MNHEY and CDR2 SVGAGI. This CDR3 comprises 13 residues.

The chain carries TRBV5-4 and TRBJ1-1; D is possibly TRBD1 (6 bases). Trimming stripped 3 bases from V and 0 bases from J, with 15 bases between. Germline values: CDR1 SGHNT, CDR2 YYREEE (reference sequence). The CDR3 loop spans 16 amino acids. The CDR3 DNA sequence: TGTGCCAGCAGCTCGGACAGCCTAGGGGTGAACACTGAAGCTTTCTTT. Its translation: CASSSDSLGVNTEAFF.